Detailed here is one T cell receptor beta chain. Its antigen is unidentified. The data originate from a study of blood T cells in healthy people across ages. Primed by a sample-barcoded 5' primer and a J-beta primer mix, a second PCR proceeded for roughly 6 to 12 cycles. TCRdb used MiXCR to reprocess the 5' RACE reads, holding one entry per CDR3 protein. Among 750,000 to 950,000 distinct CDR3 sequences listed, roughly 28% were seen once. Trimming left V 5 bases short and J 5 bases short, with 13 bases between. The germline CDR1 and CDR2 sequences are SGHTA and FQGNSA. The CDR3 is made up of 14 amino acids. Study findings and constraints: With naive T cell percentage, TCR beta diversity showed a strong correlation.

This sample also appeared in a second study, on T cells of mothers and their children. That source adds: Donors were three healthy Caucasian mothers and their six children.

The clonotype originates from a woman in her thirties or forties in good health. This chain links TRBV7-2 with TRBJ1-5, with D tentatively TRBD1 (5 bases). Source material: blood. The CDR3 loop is CASSPEGIDQPQHF. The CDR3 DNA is TGTGCCAGCAGCCCCGAGGGGATCGATCAGCCCCAGCATTTT.